This TCR beta chain emerged from a study of OX40 agonist ivuxolimab in advanced cancers. Background on the study: Given to patients was ivuxolimab, an agonistic anti-OX40 (CD134) antibody.

Concerning this clone: Its target is not known.

The CDR3 sequence is 13 residues long. CDR1 is LGHNA, CDR2 YSLEER, per germline. The V and J ends lost 1 base and 8 bases respectively, with 9 bases between them. Patients with autoimmune history or systemic immunosuppression were excluded. Profiling relied on immunoSEQ multiplex PCR, and the TCRdb table lists in-frame clones only, not all of them. In the table there are 67,000 or so clones, roughly 85% of which are singletons. Broader study findings: Clonal expansion in partial responders at 0.1-3.0 mg/kg ranked among the lowest.

This sequence was found in an adult with an advanced solid tumor such as melanoma, head and neck, liver or kidney cancer. Sequenced material: CD4+ or CD8+ T cells sorted from blood, taken in a trial of the OX40 agonist ivuxolimab. This chain links TRBV4-3 with TRBJ1-5, with unresolved D. DNA for the CDR3: TGCGCCAGCAGCCAAGTAACCGGGGAGCCCCAGCATTTT. It translates to CASSQVTGEPQHF.